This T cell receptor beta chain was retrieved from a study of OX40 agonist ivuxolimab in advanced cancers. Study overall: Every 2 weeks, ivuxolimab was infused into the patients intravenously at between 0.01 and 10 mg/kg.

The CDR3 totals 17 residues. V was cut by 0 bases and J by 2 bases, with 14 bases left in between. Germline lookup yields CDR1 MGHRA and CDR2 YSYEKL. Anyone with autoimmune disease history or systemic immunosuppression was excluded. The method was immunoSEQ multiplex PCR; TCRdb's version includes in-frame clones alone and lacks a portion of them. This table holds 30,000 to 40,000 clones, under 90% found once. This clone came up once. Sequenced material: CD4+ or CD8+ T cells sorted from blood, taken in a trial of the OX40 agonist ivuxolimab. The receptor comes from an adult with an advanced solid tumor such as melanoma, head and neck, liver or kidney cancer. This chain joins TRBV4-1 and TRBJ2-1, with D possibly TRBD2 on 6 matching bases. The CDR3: CASSQEGGQTPYNEQFF. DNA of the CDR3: TGCGCCAGCAGCCAAGAAGGAGGGCAGACCCCCTACAATGAGCAGTTCTTC.